This TCR beta chain originates from a study of blood T cell repertoires in COVID-19. Study details: Nucleic acid was either cDNA or gDNA, and it came from T cells, B-cell-depleted T cells, or PBMCs.

Membership in each cohort depended on participant-reported clinical history. Assay used: immunoSEQ multiplex PCR; TCRdb lists only in-frame clones, some missing. The repertoire has around 290,000 clones, nearly 90% of them found once; the top ten carry around 1%. The germline V and J ends were trimmed by 2 bases and 4 bases, with 11 bases remaining between them. The CDR3 has 14 residues. Germline loops: CDR1 SGHVS, CDR2 FQNEAQ. This TCR was recovered from a woman in her twenties or thirties who had recovered from COVID-19. Sequencing input: PBMCs or T cells enriched from blood (not recorded which). The rearrangement joins TRBV7-8 to TRBJ1-2, with a possible D match to TRBD1 (5 bases). The CDR3 reads CASSLSREAYGYTF. The CDR3 DNA sequence: TGTGCCAGCAGCTTATCCAGGGAAGCCTATGGCTACACCTTC.